The rows below give T cell receptor beta chains drawn from one sample of a study of shared clonotypes between healthy human individuals. Assay: immunoSEQ multiplex PCR; the TCRdb copy retains only in-frame clones and omits some. The table lists a few hundred thousand clones, roughly 70% of them singletons. Sequencing used memory CD4+ T cells sorted from blood. These receptors were obtained from a man aged 25 to 40 in good health. The CDR3 runs from the conserved cysteine through the conserved F or W. D genes are given only for firm matches. Clone size is stated in some rows and not others, as once, few, many or a class when expanded.

>TRBV10-3|.|.|TRBJ2-2
CASCTPANTGELFF
TGTGCCAGCTGCACTCCTGCGAACACCGGGGAGCTGTTTTTT
>TRBV29-1|.|TRBD1|TRBJ2-2
CSVATGQGGELFF
TGTAGCGTAGCGACAGGGCAGGGCGGGGAGCTGTTTTTT
>TRBV18|.|.|TRBJ2-2
CASSPTTANTGELFF
TGTGCCAGCTCACCTACGACTGCGAACACCGGGGAGCTGTTTTTT
>TRBV6-1|.|TRBD2|TRBJ2-3
CASSESQWGTSGSTDTQYF
TGTGCCAGCAGTGAAAGTCAGTGGGGGACTAGCGGTTCCACAGATACGCAGTATTTT
>TRBV7-2|few|.|TRBJ1-2
CASSPHANYGYTF
TGTGCCAGCAGCCCCCATGCTAACTATGGCTACACCTTC
>TRBV4-2|once|.|TRBJ2-7
CASSQDRAEQYF
TGTGCCAGCAGCCAAGATCGCGCCGAGCAGTACTTC
>TRBV7-8|.|TRBD2|TRBJ2-3
CASSYGTSIDTQYF
TGTGCCAGCAGCTACGGGACTAGCATAGATACGCAGTATTTT
>TRBV5-4|.|TRBD2|TRBJ2-3
CASSKGLAGSTDTQYF
TGTGCCAGCAGCAAAGGACTAGCGGGAAGCACAGATACGCAGTATTTT
>TRBV28|few|TRBD1|TRBJ1-4
CASSTGQAGNEKLFF
TGTGCCAGCAGTACAGGACAGGCCGGGAATGAAAAACTGTTTTTT
>TRBV6-1|few|TRBD1|TRBJ1-5
CASTSQGDQPQHF
TGTGCCAGCACCAGTCAGGGGGATCAGCCCCAGCATTTT
>TRBV30|.|.|TRBJ1-1
CAWLKAAMGTADTEAFF
TGTGCCTGGCTCAAAGCAGCTATGGGGACGGCGGACACTGAAGCTTTCTTT
>TRBV28|.|TRBD1|TRBJ2-7
CASTSDGTGLPYF
TGTGCCAGCACCTCAGATGGGACAGGGTTGCCGTACTTC
>TRBV5-1|.|.|TRBJ2-3
CASSLFGAGVVDTQYF
.
>TRBV9|.|TRBD1|TRBJ1-4
CASSPHRGRNEKLFF
TGTGCCAGCAGCCCCCACAGGGGCCGTAATGAAAAACTGTTTTTT
>TRBV28|.|.|TRBJ1-5
CASSLGLSNQPQHF
TGTGCCAGCAGTCTTGGGCTTAGCAATCAGCCCCAGCATTTT
>TRBV7-6|few|.|TRBJ2-3
CASSLDLGDTQYF
TGTGCCAGCAGCTTAGACTTAGGGGATACGCAGTATTTT
>TRBV9|.|.|TRBJ2-1
CASSVGRGSYNEQFF
TGTGCCAGCAGCGTAGGAAGGGGTTCCTACAATGAGCAGTTCTTC
>TRBV6-1|.|.|TRBJ2-7
CASNVHGAAYEQYF
TGTGCCAGCAACGTTCACGGGGCGGCCTACGAGCAGTACTTC
>TRBV9|.|.|TRBJ2-3
CASSASRDTQYF
TGTGCCAGCAGCGCTAGCCGGGATACGCAGTATTTT
>TRBV25-1|few|TRBD2|TRBJ2-5
CASSEVRLAGVLETQYF
TGTGCCAGCAGTGAGGTCCGGCTAGCGGGAGTATTAGAGACCCAGTACTTC
>TRBV7-2|.|.|TRBJ2-7
CASSLEGSAYEQYF
TGTGCCAGCAGCTTGGAAGGGTCGGCCTACGAGCAGTACTTC
>TRBV5-4|.|.|TRBJ1-2
CASSSGGQTGRYTF
TGTGCCAGCAGCTCCGGAGGGCAGACTGGGCGCTACACCTTC
>TRBV7-9|.|.|TRBJ1-2
CASSFGGRTALSSVAYTF
TGTGCCAGCAGCTTTGGGGGCCGGACAGCGCTGAGCAGTGTTGCCTACACCTTC
>TRBV5-4|.|.|TRBJ2-5
CASSQRSRGEETQYF
TGTGCCAGCAGCCAGCGCTCCAGGGGAGAAGAGACCCAGTACTTC
>TRBV14|.|.|TRBJ2-1
CASSQIKPDSSGNEQFF
TGTGCCAGCAGCCAAATAAAACCGGACAGCTCAGGCAATGAGCAGTTCTTC
>TRBV2|.|.|TRBJ1-5
CASSGVVGSNQPQHF
TGTGCCAGCAGTGGGGTTGTCGGGAGCAATCAGCCCCAGCATTTT
>TRBV9|once|.|TRBJ2-3
CASSVLADTQYF
TGTGCCAGCAGCGTATTAGCAGATACGCAGTATTTT
>TRBV5-6|.|TRBD1|TRBJ1-4
CASSQTGDTATNEKLFF
TGTGCCAGCAGCCAGACAGGGGATACTGCAACTAATGAAAAACTGTTTTTT
>TRBV5-5|.|TRBD2|TRBJ2-7
CASSPGLAGQKLAQYF
TGTGCCAGCAGTCCGGGACTAGCGGGACAAAAGTTAGCGCAGTACTTC
>TRBV18|.|.|TRBJ1-4
CASSPPLGEKLFF
TGTGCCAGCTCACCACCCTTAGGGGAAAAACTGTTTTTT
>TRBV5-1|few|TRBD1|TRBJ1-1
CASRGQVITEAFF
TGCGCCAGCAGAGGACAGGTGATCACTGAAGCTTTCTTT
>TRBV25-1|.|TRBD2|TRBJ2-1
CASSWGSGRAVDEQFF
TGTGCCAGCAGTTGGGGAAGCGGGAGGGCCGTAGATGAGCAGTTCTTC
>TRBV18|.|TRBD1|TRBJ1-2
CASSPETGGSTNYGYTF
TGTGCCAGCTCACCGGAGACAGGGGGGTCCACGAACTATGGCTACACCTTC
>TRBV7-2|.|TRBD2|TRBJ2-7
CASSLTWSPGGYEQYF
TGTGCCAGCAGCTTAACGTGGTCCCCGGGAGGCTACGAGCAGTACTTC
>TRBV7-2|.|.|TRBJ2-3
CASSIGKPTDTQYF
TGTGCCAGCAGCATCGGGAAGCCTACAGATACGCAGTATTTT
>TRBV10-1|.|TRBD1|TRBJ1-4
CASSESRTGTEKLFF
TGCGCCAGCAGTGAGTCGAGGACAGGGACTGAAAAACTGTTTTTT
>TRBV6-5|few|.|TRBJ1-2
CAIRNNRDYGYTF
TGTGCCATCAGAAACAATCGGGACTATGGCTACACCTTC
>TRBV7-3|.|.|TRBJ2-7
CASNQGSSYEQYF
TGTGCCAGCAACCAAGGGAGCTCCTACGAGCAGTACTTC
>TRBV6-5|.|.|TRBJ2-2
CASSYSRAHTGELFF
TGTGCCAGCAGTTACTCGCGGGCACACACCGGGGAGCTGTTTTTT
>TRBV7-9|.|.|TRBJ1-5
CASSLDPYQPQHF
TGTGCCAGCAGCTTAGATCCATACCAGCCCCAGCATTTT
>TRBV15|.|TRBD2|TRBJ2-7
CATSREPGSGRNNEQYF
TGTGCCACCAGCAGAGAGCCAGGGAGCGGGAGAAACAACGAGCAGTACTTC
>TRBV5-4|.|TRBD2|TRBJ2-3
CASSPAQASGRAPDTQYF
TGTGCCAGCAGCCCCGCACAGGCTAGCGGGAGGGCCCCAGATACGCAGTATTTT
>TRBV29-1|.|.|TRBJ2-4
CSARVAKNIQYF
TGCAGCGCTAGGGTAGCCAAAAACATTCAGTACTTC
>TRBV29-1|.|.|TRBJ2-3
CSVEVYSTDTQYF
TGCAGCGTTGAGGTATATAGCACAGATACGCAGTATTTT
>TRBV2|.|.|TRBJ1-5
CASSPDTINQPQHF
TGTGCCAGCAGTCCGGACACCATAAATCAGCCCCAGCATTTT
>TRBV28|.|TRBD2|TRBJ2-2
CASRRLAGGTGELFF
TGTGCCAGCAGGAGACTAGCGGGAGGAACCGGGGAGCTGTTTTTT
>TRBV7-2|few|.|TRBJ2-1
CASSLVLARSEQFF
TGTGCCAGCAGCTTAGTCCTAGCCCGCTCTGAGCAGTTCTTC
>TRBV29-1|.|.|TRBJ2-3
CSGFTDTQYF
TGCAGCGGATTCACAGATACGCAGTATTTT